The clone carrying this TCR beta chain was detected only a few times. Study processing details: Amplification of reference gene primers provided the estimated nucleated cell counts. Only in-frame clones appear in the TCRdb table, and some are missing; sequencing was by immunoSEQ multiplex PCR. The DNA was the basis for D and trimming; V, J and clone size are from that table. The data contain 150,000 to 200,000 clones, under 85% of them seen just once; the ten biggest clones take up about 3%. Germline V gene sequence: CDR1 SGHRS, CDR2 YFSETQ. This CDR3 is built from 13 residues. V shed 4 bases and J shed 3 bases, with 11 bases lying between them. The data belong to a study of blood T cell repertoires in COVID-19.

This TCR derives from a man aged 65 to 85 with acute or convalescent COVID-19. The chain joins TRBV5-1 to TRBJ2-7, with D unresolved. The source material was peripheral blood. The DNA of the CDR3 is TGCGCCAGCAGCCTTGAGGTTTTCTACGAGCAGTACTTC. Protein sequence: CASSLEVFYEQYF.